This T cell receptor (beta chain) was sequenced for a study of graft-versus-host responses after intestinal transplantation. In the study overall: Each patient got anti-thymocyte globulin induction, then tacrolimus and steroids for roughly 3 years. General observations from the study: The marrow of recipients harbored GvH clones, and ileum or blood showed some of them first.

Note on this clone: Antigen specificity is unknown. The same CDR3 is also encoded by other DNA sequences in this sample.

Some clones are missing from TCRdb's copy, which holds only in-frame ones; the method was immunoSEQ multiplex PCR. The repertoire consists of roughly 56,000 clones, with roughly 89% occurring once and the leading ten covering around 2.5%. V was clipped by 9 bases and J by 3 bases; unmatched bases: 5. Germline-derived CDR1 and CDR2 are SGDLS and YYNGEE. The CDR3 has 14 residues. The chain links TRBV9 to TRBJ2-2, with 10 positions matching TRBD2. The sample consisted of PBMCs, taken around 120 days after intestinal transplantation. This receptor was obtained from a human patient who received an intestinal transplant, so some T cells may come from the graft donor. The CDR3 spells CATSSGSYTGELFF. The DNA for the CDR3 is TGTGCCACCTCTAGCGGGAGTTACACCGGGGAGCTGTTTTTT.